The 16 T cell receptor beta chains given below trace back to one sample, sequenced in a study of blood T cell repertoires in COVID-19. Generated by immunoSEQ multiplex PCR, the TCRdb table keeps only in-frame clones and is missing some. This sample has about 100,000 clones, with about 91% found just once. Sequencing was performed on peripheral blood. The receptors shown here come from a man aged 50 to 60 with acute or convalescent COVID-19.

V and J are TRBV19 and TRBJ2-1, with 8 bases aligning to TRBD2. The V segment lost 0 bases and the J segment 0 bases; nucleotides outside the gene matches: 4. CDR1 and CDR2 from the germline V gene are LNHDA and SQIVND (reference sequence). The CDR3 is made up of 17 amino acids. CDR3 nucleotides: TGTGCCAGTAGTATAGACACGGGGGGGCCCTCCTACAATGAGCAGTTCTTC. This translates into CASSIDTGGPSYNEQFF.

V and J are TRBV9 and TRBJ1-6; D call uncertain. This CDR3 contains 16 residues. Per the germline V gene, CDR1 is SGDLS and CDR2 is YYNGEE. V gave up 2 bases and J gave up 7 bases, with 16 bases separating them. The CDR3 DNA follows: TGTGCCAGCAGCGTCGCGACAACCTTGAACAATTCACCCCTCCACTTT. Translated, it gives CASSVATTLNNSPLHF. The full variable domain, in which reference TRBV9 and TRBJ1-6 provide the parts outside the CDR3, is DSGVTQTPKHLITATGQRVTLRCSPRSGDLSVYWYQQSLDQGLQFLIQYYNGEERAKGNILERFSAQQFPDLHSELNLSSLELGDSALYFCASSVATTLNNSPLHFGNGTRLTVT.

The rearrangement links TRBV6-5 to TRBJ1-1, with D perhaps TRBD1 (5 bases). Germline-derived CDR1 and CDR2 are MNHEY and SVGAGI. This CDR3 is built from 15 residues. Trimming removed 8 bases at V and 7 bases at J, with 23 bases between. The CDR3 protein is CASQTTSRAGDEAFF. Here the CDR3 DNA reads TGTGCCAGCCAAACTACTTCTCGGGCGGGGGATGAAGCTTTCTTT.

This chain joins TRBV28 and TRBJ1-2; D is perhaps TRBD1 (5 bases). The CDR3 sequence is 15 residues long. V lost 6 bases to trimming and J lost 4 bases, with 18 bases between them. From germline, CDR1 is MDHEN and CDR2 SYDVKM. CDR3 sequence (DNA): TGTGCCAGCAGCCGGGTGACAGATTTAGGCTATGGCTACACCTTC. Protein: CASSRVTDLGYGYTF.

V and J are TRBV7-9 and TRBJ1-1; D is perhaps TRBD1 (5 bases). The V end lost 7 bases, the J end lost 1 base, and 19 bases lay between the germline ends. The CDR3 contains 16 residues. Germline loops: CDR1 SEHNR, CDR2 FQNEAQ (reference sequence). The CDR3 loop is CASNIMGQPRNTEAFF. The CDR3 DNA reads TGTGCCAGCAACATCATGGGGCAACCAAGGAACACTGAAGCTTTCTTT.

V usage is TRBV28 and J usage is TRBJ1-3; no clear D gene. The V gene lost 5 bases and the J gene lost 4 bases, with 15 bases spanning the gap. Germline V gene sequence: CDR1 MDHEN, CDR2 SYDVKM. The length of the CDR3 is 15 residues. This CDR3 is CASSPSPLGGNTIYF. The CDR3 coding sequence is TGTGCCAGCAGTCCTAGCCCTCTCGGCGGAAACACCATATATTTT.

This clone was observed a few times. The chain uses TRBV4-1 and TRBJ1-2; tentative D call: TRBD1 (5 bases). The CDR3 length is 17 residues. Germline V gene data show CDR1 as MGHRA and CDR2 as YSYEKL. V lost 0 bases and J lost 1, with 15 bases in between. CDR3 amino acids: CASSQDWGGNFNYGYTF. CDR3 sequence (DNA): TGCGCCAGCAGCCAAGATTGGGGGGGGAACTTTAACTATGGCTACACCTTC.

This clone has just a few counts. The chain uses TRBV10-3 and TRBJ2-3, with D perhaps TRBD2 (6 bases). The CDR3 totals 15 residues. V lost 5 bases, J lost 1 base, and 13 bases lay in between. The germline CDR1 and CDR2 sequences are ENHRY and SYGVKD. As DNA, the CDR3 is TGTGCCATCAGTCGATCGGGCGGGGGCACAGATACGCAGTATTTT. Amino acid sequence: CAISRSGGGTDTQYF.

This chain links TRBV9 with TRBJ1-4; no clear D gene. V shed 0 bases and J shed 8 bases, with 11 bases lying between them. Germline V CDR1 and CDR2: SGDLS, YYNGEE. This CDR3 has 14 residues. The CDR3, as DNA: TGTGCCAGCAGCGTAGGAGGGCTCGGGGAAAAACTGTTTTTT. This codes for CASSVGGLGEKLFF.

The chain joins TRBV27 to TRBJ2-1, with D perhaps TRBD1 (6 bases). Germline V lookup: CDR1 MNHEY, CDR2 SMNVEV (reference sequence). Trimming took off 5 bases at V and 2 bases at J, with 7 bases between the two ends. This CDR3 is 13 amino acids long. CDR3 nucleotides: TGTGCCAGCAGTCCAGGGGCCTACAATGAGCAGTTCTTC. This gives the protein CASSPGAYNEQFF.

A note on this clone: Distinct nucleotide sequences in the sample also encode this CDR3. The V and J genes are TRBV3-1 (or the pseudogene TRBV3-2) and TRBJ2-2; possibly TRBD2 for D (7 bases). Germline V lookup: CDR1 LGHDT, CDR2 YNNKEL (reference sequence). Trimming left V 3 bases short and J 4 bases short, with 18 bases between. This CDR3 comprises 17 residues. The CDR3 DNA is TGTGCCAGCAGCCAGAGGACGTGGGGGGGGCGCACCGGGGAGCTGTTTTTT. Protein sequence: CASSQRTWGGRTGELFF.

This clone was detected only once. The chain is built from TRBV7-8 and TRBJ2-1; maybe TRBD1 (6 bases). CDR1 is SGHVS and CDR2 is FQNEAQ in the germline V gene. V was pared by 1 base and J by 3 bases, with 10 bases between. The CDR3 is made up of 15 amino acids. The CDR3: CASSLDRAGYNEQFF. CDR3 nucleotides: TGTGCCAGCAGCTTAGACAGGGCCGGCTACAATGAGCAGTTCTTC.

The chain couples TRBV12-3 or TRBV12-4 to TRBJ1-6; 7 bases match TRBD1. Trimming took 8 bases from V and 7 from J; bases not matched to a gene: 5. The CDR3 totals 13 residues. CDR3 loop: CASEQGKNSPLHF. Written as DNA, the CDR3 is TGTGCCAGCGAACAGGGGAAAAATTCACCCCTCCACTTT.

This chain uses TRBV3-1 (or the pseudogene TRBV3-2) with TRBJ1-1; a possible D gene is TRBD1 (5 bases). Germline CDR1 LGHDT, CDR2 YNNKEL (reference sequence). V lost 1 base and J lost 3, with 9 bases in between. The CDR3 sequence is 14 residues long. The CDR3 coding sequence is TGTGCCAGCAGCCAAGGGGGGGGTGACACTGAAGCTTTCTTT. As protein: CASSQGGGDTEAFF.

This chain links TRBV7-9 with TRBJ2-7; TRBD1 might be the D (5 bases). Deletions cut 0 bases from V and 8 bases from J, with 17 bases between. Germline V gene data show CDR1 as SEHNR and CDR2 as FQNEAQ (reference sequence). CDR3 size: 15 residues. CDR3 DNA: TGTGCCAGCAGCTTAGCGGGGCAGGGTTTTTTCAAGCAGTACTTC. Translating gives CASSLAGQGFFKQYF.

This sequence joins TRBV11-2 and TRBJ1-1; D may be TRBD1 (5 bases). This CDR3 is built from 14 residues. Germline V CDR1 and CDR2: SGHAT, FQNNGV. Trimming removed 7 bases from V and 1 base from J, with 13 bases in between. CDR3 sequence reads: CASTFGGSNTEAFF. In nucleotides, the CDR3 is TGTGCCAGCACATTCGGGGGTTCGAACACTGAAGCTTTCTTT.